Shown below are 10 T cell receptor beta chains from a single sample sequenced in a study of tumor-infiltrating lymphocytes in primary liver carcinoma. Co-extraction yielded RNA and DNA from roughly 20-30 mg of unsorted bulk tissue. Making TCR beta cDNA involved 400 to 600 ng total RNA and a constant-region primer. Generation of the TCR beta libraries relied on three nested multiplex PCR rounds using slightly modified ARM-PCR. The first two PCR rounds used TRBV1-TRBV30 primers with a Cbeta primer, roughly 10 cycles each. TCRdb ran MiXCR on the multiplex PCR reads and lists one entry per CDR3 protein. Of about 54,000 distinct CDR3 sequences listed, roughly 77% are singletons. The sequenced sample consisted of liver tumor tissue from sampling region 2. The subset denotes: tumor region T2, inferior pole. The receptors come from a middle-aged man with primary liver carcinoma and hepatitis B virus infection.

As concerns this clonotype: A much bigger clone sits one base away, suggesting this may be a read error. The CDR3 region has the DNA TGCACCAGCAGAGTACAGCCCTCTGGAAACACCATATATTTT. It yields the protein CTSRVQPSGNTIYF. The chain is built from TRBV5-1 and TRBJ1-3; D unclear. Per the germline V gene, CDR1 is SGHRS and CDR2 is YFSETQ. The CDR3 totals 14 residues.

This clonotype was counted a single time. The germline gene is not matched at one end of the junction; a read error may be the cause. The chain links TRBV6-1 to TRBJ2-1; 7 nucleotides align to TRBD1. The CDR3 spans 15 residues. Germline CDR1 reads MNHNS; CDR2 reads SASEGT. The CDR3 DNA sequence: TGTGCCAGCAATGAAGTAAGGGGGCGCATCAATGAACAGTTCTTC. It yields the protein CASNEVRGRINEQFF.

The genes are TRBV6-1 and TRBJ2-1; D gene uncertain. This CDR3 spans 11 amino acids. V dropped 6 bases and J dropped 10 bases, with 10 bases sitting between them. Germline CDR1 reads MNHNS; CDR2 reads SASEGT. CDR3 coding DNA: TGTGCCAGCAGCCAGCCGGCAGAGCAGTTCTTC. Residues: CASSQPAEQFF.

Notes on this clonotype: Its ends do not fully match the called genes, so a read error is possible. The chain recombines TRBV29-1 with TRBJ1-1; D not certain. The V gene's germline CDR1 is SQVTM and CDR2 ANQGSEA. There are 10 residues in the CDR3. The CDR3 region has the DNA TGCAGCGTTCTCGGCATTGAAGCCTTCTTT. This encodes CSVLGIEAFF. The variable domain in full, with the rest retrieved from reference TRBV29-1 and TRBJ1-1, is SAVISQKPSRDICQRGTSLTIQCQVDSQVTMMFWYRQQPGQSLTLIATANQGSEATYESGFVIDKFPISRPNLTFSTLTVSNMSPEDSSIYLCSVLGIEAFFGQGTRLTVV.

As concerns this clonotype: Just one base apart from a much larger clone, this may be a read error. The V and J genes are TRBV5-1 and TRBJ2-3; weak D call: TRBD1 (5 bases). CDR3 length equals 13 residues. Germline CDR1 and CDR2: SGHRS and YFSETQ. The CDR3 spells CASSFSTTGTQYF. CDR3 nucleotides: TGCGCCAGCAGCTTCTCTACCACAGGTACGCAGTATTTT.

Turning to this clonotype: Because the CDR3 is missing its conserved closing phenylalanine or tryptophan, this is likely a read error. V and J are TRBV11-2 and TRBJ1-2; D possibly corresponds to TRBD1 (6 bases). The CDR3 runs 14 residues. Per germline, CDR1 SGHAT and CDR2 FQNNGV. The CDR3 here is CASRERDITYGYTI. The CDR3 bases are TGTGCTAGCAGAGAGAGGGACATCACCTATGGCTACACCATC.

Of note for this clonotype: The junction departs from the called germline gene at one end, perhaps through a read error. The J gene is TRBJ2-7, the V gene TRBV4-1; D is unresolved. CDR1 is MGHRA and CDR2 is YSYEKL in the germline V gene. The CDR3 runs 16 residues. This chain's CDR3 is CASSQDFNGSSYGQYF. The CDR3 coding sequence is TGCGCCAGCAGTCAAGATTTTAACGGAAGCTCCTACGGGCAGTACTTC.

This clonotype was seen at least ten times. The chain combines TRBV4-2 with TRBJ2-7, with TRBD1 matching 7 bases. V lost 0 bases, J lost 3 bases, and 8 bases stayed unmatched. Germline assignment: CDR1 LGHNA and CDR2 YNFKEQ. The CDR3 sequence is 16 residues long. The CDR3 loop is CASSQENRGGDYEQYF. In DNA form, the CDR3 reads TGTGCCAGCAGCCAAGAAAACAGGGGCGGTGACTACGAGCAGTACTTC.

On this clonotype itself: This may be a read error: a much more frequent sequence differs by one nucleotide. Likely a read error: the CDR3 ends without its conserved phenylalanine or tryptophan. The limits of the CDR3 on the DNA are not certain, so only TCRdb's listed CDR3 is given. The CDR3 here is CASSPGDGSLGL. This chain links TRBV18 with TRBJ1-3; TRBD1 reflects the table's D call only, with no check against the DNA. The germline gives CDR1 KGHSH, CDR2 LQKENI. The CDR3 is 12 amino acids long, termini counted.

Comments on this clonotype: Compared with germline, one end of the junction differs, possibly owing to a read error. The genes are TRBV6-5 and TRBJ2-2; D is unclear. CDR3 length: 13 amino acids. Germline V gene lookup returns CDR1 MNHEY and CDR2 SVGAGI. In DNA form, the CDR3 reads TGTGTCAGCAGTGACCAGTCCTCCGGGGAGCTGTTTTTT. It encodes CVSSDQSSGELFF.